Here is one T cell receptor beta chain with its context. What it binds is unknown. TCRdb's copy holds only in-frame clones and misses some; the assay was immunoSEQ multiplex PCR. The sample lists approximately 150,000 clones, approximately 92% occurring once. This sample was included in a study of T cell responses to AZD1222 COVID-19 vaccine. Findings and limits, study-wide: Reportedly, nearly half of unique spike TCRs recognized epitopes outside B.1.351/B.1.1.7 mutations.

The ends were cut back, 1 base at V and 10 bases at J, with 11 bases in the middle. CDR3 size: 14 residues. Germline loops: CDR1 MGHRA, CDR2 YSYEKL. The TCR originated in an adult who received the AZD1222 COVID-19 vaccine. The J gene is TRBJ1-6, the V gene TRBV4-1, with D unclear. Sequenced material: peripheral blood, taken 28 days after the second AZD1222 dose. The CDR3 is CASSQGHGGSPLHF. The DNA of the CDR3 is TGCGCCAGCAGCCAAGGGCACGGTGGCTCACCCCTCCACTTT.